This T cell receptor beta chain was captured by sequencing in a study of cytomegalovirus exposure and HLA in healthy donors. In the study overall: The roughly 110 validation repertoires matched the 666 first-cohort repertoires in platform, a later analysis reported.

The method was immunoSEQ multiplex PCR; TCRdb's version includes in-frame clones alone and lacks a portion of them. Of some 170,000 clones listed, roughly 83% are singletons. To note about this clone: No antigen is known for it.

Study-wide results and caveats: Cytomegalovirus-associated status was assigned to around 160 TCR beta chains. According to a subsequent analysis, TCR clusters identified in the first cohort showed a tendency to co-occur across the approximately 120 validation repertoires.

CDR3 length: 14 residues. Germline assignment: CDR1 SGHVS and CDR2 FNYEAQ. V lost 0 bases to trimming and J lost 4 bases, with 7 bases between them. The rearrangement uses TRBV7-6 and TRBJ1-3; D not resolved. Sequenced material: PBMCs. This TCR came from a man younger than 40 in good health and CMV-seropositive. In DNA, the CDR3 is TGTGCCAGCAGCTTAGCCGGGTCGGGAAACACCATATATTTT. Amino acid sequence: CASSLAGSGNTIYF. Variable domain in full (rest from reference TRBV7-6 and TRBJ1-3): GAGVSQSPRYKVTKRGQDVALRCDPISGHVSLYWYRQALGQGPEFLTYFNYEAQQDKSGLPNDRFSAERPEGSISTLTIQRTEQRDSAMYRCASSLAGSGNTIYFGEGSWLTVV.